This TCR beta chain is from a study of T cell changes during pregnancy in multiple sclerosis. The repertoire was sequenced with immunoSEQ multiplex PCR; TCRdb's copy has only in-frame clones and lacks some. The repertoire consists of roughly 42,000 clones, with 89% occurring once and the leading ten covering about 0.6%. The CDR3 totals 15 residues. Looked up from germline, CDR1 is MNHNS and CDR2 is SASEGT. The V gene end was trimmed by 7 bases and the J gene end by 5 bases; junction bases not matched to a gene: 7. V gene TRBV6-1 combines with J gene TRBJ2-2; 10 nucleotides line up with TRBD2. Sample: CD4+ T cells from peripheral blood mononuclear cells, taken in the first trimester of pregnancy. The sequence was collected from a female donor with multiple sclerosis, enrolled in a pregnancy study. The CDR3 nucleotides read TGTGCCAGCATCTGGACTAGCGGTGGAACCGGGGAGCTGTTTTTT. Its protein is CASIWTSGGTGELFF.